This TCR beta chain was profiled in a study of shared clonotypes between healthy human individuals. Overall study context: Plates per donor: three CD4 naive, three CD4 memory, two CD8 naive, one CD8 memory. Study findings and constraints: Among donors, sharing of clonotypes was expected to be affected by sequencing depth.

V lost 7 bases, J lost 2 bases, and 18 bases lay in between. The CDR3 loop spans 17 amino acids. Germline CDR1 MDHEN, CDR2 SYDVKM. A word on this clone: Its target is unknown.

At deep level, the assay was performed. The assay was immunoSEQ multiplex PCR, and TCRdb's table has in-frame clones only and misses some. The sample carries millions of clones, 85% to 95% recorded once. This rearrangement joins TRBV28 to TRBJ1-6; D gene ambiguous. The source is a man aged 18 to 29 in good health. Sequencing input: naive CD4+ T cells sorted from blood. Subset in this sample: CD45RA+ positively selected. The CDR3 here is CASKITSSGPYNSPLHF. The CDR3 nucleotides read TGTGCCAGCAAGATCACAAGCAGCGGGCCCTATAATTCACCCCTCCACTTT.